Below, 8 T cell receptor beta chains from the same sample are listed, as sequenced in a study of blood T cell repertoires in COVID-19. Some clones are missing from TCRdb's copy, which holds only in-frame ones; the method was immunoSEQ multiplex PCR. Of approximately 240,000 clones in the sample, approximately 86% were seen once. Input material: peripheral blood. The origin of the receptors is a woman aged 80 or over with active or convalescent COVID-19.

The chain is built from TRBV28 and TRBJ1-2; 7 bases fit TRBD1. CDR3 size: 13 residues. The V gene end was trimmed by 2 bases and the J gene end by 10 bases; junction bases not matched to a gene: 7. CDR1 is MDHEN and CDR2 is SYDVKM in the germline V gene. CDR3 bases: TGTGCCAGCAGTTTAGAGGGGGCGACCGACTACACCTTC. It is translated as CASSLEGATDYTF.

This clone was detected only a few times. The chain recombines TRBV7-2 with TRBJ2-7; 7 bases agree with TRBD2. The CDR3 has 15 residues. The V gene end was trimmed by 5 bases and the J gene end by 2 bases; junction bases not matched to a gene: 9. Germline V gene sequence: CDR1 SGHTA, CDR2 FQGNSA. The CDR3 loop reads CASSPASGGPYEQYF. The CDR3 coding sequence is TGTGCCAGCAGCCCCGCCTCGGGAGGTCCCTACGAGCAGTACTTC.

The V gene is TRBV5-1, the J gene TRBJ1-4; TRBD1 might be the D (5 bases). V was cut by 2 bases and J by 4 bases, with 9 bases left in between. The germline V gene encodes CDR1 SGHRS and CDR2 YFSETQ. This CDR3 comprises 14 residues. The CDR3 DNA sequence: TGCGCCAGCAGCTTACAGGCCAGTAATGAAAAACTGTTTTTT. It encodes CASSLQASNEKLFF.

The rearrangement uses TRBV2 and TRBJ1-3; possibly TRBD1 for D (6 bases). V lost 8 bases and J lost 4, with 12 bases in between. Germline values: CDR1 SNHLY, CDR2 FYNNEI. This CDR3 region has 13 residues. The CDR3: CASAGESGNTIYF. CDR3 DNA sequence: TGTGCCAGCGCAGGGGAGTCGGGAAACACCATATATTTT.

The gene calls are TRBV5-4 and TRBJ1-1; D is unresolved. The CDR3 covers 14 residues. Germline CDR1 and CDR2: SGHNT and YYREEE (reference sequence). The ends were cut back, 0 bases at V and 1 base at J, with 7 bases in the middle. CDR3 nucleotides: TGTGCCAGCAGCTTGGATATCTCGAACACTGAAGCTTTCTTT. It codes for CASSLDISNTEAFF.

This clone was seen a single time. This chain joins TRBV18 and TRBJ1-3, with D perhaps TRBD1 (6 bases). The CDR3 loop spans 18 amino acids. Germline CDR1 KGHSH, CDR2 LQKENI. Between the trimmed V and J ends, which lost 0 bases and 2 bases, there was a span of 17 bases. CDR3 nucleotide sequence: TGTGCCAGCTCACCACCGATAGCGGGACACCTTACTGGAAACACCATATATTTT. Its translation: CASSPPIAGHLTGNTIYF.

The chain recombines TRBV18 with TRBJ2-7; 13 bases agree with TRBD2. Germline V gene lookup returns CDR1 KGHSH and CDR2 LQKENI. The CDR3 has 16 amino acids. After removal of 2 bases from V and 2 bases from J, the junction contained 3 bases not matched to a gene. CDR3 region: CASSPSTSGRAYEQYF. CDR3 bases: TGTGCCAGCTCACCATCTACTAGCGGGAGGGCCTACGAGCAGTACTTC. The whole variable domain, remainder taken from reference TRBV18 and TRBJ2-7, is NAGVMQNPRHLVRRRGQEARLRCSPMKGHSHVYWYRQLPEEGLKFMVYLQKENIIDESGMPKERFSAEFPKEGPSILRIQQVVRGDSAAYFCASSPSTSGRAYEQYFGPGTRLTVT.

This clone appeared once. The chain links TRBV28 to TRBJ2-3; weak D call: TRBD1 (6 bases). Germline CDR1 reads MDHEN; CDR2 reads SYDVKM. The germline V and J ends were trimmed by 4 bases and 4 bases, with 12 bases remaining between them. The CDR3 is 14 amino acids. CDR3 DNA sequence: TGTGCCAGCAGTTCGACAGGTATCCCAGATACGCAGTATTTT. Protein sequence: CASSSTGIPDTQYF. Drawing the rest from reference TRBV28 and TRBJ2-3, the complete variable domain is DVKVTQSSRYLVKRTGEKVFLECVQDMDHENMFWYRQDPGLGLRLIYFSYDVKMKEKGDIPEGYSVSREKKERFSLILESASTNQTSMYLCASSSTGIPDTQYFGPGTRLTVL.